A single sample is the source of the 32 T cell receptor beta chains below, sequenced in a study of T-cell memory formation after mild COVID-19. TCRdb re-derived calls from the 5' RACE reads in MiXCR, one entry per CDR3 protein. The sample yields fewer than 350,000 distinct CDR3 sequences, roughly 18% seen once. The sequencing sample was made of PBMCs or a T cell subset sorted from them (not recorded which). The source is a man aged 18 to 30 who had mild COVID-19 (a few samples of this study predate the infection). Cell type and time point are not known.

The chain joins TRBV7-9 to TRBJ2-1, with TRBD1 as a possible D gene (6 bases). From germline, CDR1 is SEHNR and CDR2 FQNEAQ (reference sequence). Trimming removed 5 bases from V and 4 bases from J, with 12 bases in between. The CDR3 is 14 amino acids. DNA for the CDR3: TGTGCCAGCAGCGTAGGGACACTATACAATGAGCAGTTCTTC. As protein: CASSVGTLYNEQFF.

The chain combines TRBV20-1 with TRBJ2-1; weak D call: TRBD2 (5 bases). In germline, CDR1 is DFQATT, CDR2 SNEGSKA (reference sequence). The CDR3 has 15 residues. V shed 2 bases and J shed 0 bases, with 11 bases lying between them. CDR3 residues: CSARPTRSSYNEQFF. CDR3 nucleotides: TGCAGTGCTAGACCCACTAGGAGCTCCTACAATGAGCAGTTCTTC.

The chain recombines TRBV15 with TRBJ1-2; D ambiguous. Germline assignment: CDR1 LNHNV and CDR2 YYDKDF (reference sequence). The length of the CDR3 is 12 residues. V lost 0 bases to trimming and J lost 5 bases, with 4 bases between them. DNA of the CDR3: TGTGCCACCAGCAGAGAAGAATATGGCTACACCTTC. It specifies CATSREEYGYTF.

This clonotype was counted a few times. This rearrangement joins TRBV29-1 to TRBJ2-1; TRBD2 matches at 7 bases. Trimming at V came to 3 bases and at J to 9 bases, leaving 11 bases not matched to a gene. Germline V CDR1 and CDR2: SQVTM, ANQGSEA. This CDR3 has 14 amino acids. CDR3 in amino acids: CSVEGAGVPGEQFF. The CDR3 coding sequence is TGCAGCGTTGAGGGCGCGGGGGTGCCGGGTGAGCAGTTCTTC.

In its sample, this clonotype was seen many times. V gene TRBV7-9 combines with J gene TRBJ2-7, with 7 nucleotides matching TRBD1. The CDR3 runs to 14 residues. V was pared by 5 bases and J by 0 bases, with 4 bases of the junction left unmatched. Germline V gene data show CDR1 as SEHNR and CDR2 as FQNEAQ (reference sequence). This CDR3 reads CASSLQGSSYEQYF. The CDR3 nucleotides read TGTGCCAGCAGCCTACAGGGGAGCTCCTACGAGCAGTACTTC.

CDR3 region: CASSLAQGVNTGELFF. CDR3 in DNA: TGTGCCAGCAGCTTAGCACAGGGGGTTAACACCGGGGAGCTGTTTTTT. This chain uses TRBV7-2 with TRBJ2-2, with TRBD1 matching 8 bases. Germline CDR1 SGHTA, CDR2 FQGNSA. J was trimmed by 2 bases and V by 0 bases; bases with no gene match: 2. CDR3 length: 16 amino acids.

This clonotype was counted a few times. The rearrangement uses TRBV28 and TRBJ2-7, with D perhaps TRBD1 (6 bases). CDR3 length: 13 residues. With 3 bases removed from V and 5 bases from J, the gap between germline ends came to 11 bases. The germline CDR1 and CDR2 sequences are MDHEN and SYDVKM. The CDR3 nucleotides read TGTGCCAGCAGTTTTCTTACAGGGAACGAGCAGTACGTC. It specifies CASSFLTGNEQYV.

The V call is TRBV4-3, the J call TRBJ1-3, with D possibly being TRBD1 (5 bases). Germline V gene data show CDR1 as LGHNA and CDR2 as YSLEER. Trimming removed 4 bases from V and 2 bases from J, with 15 bases in between. This CDR3 has 16 amino acids. CDR3 nucleotides: TGCGCCAGCAGCCCGCTCAGGGCGGGGCCTGGAAACACCATATATTTT. This codes for CASSPLRAGPGNTIYF.

The J gene is TRBJ2-7, the V gene TRBV9, with 12 bases matching TRBD2. With 4 bases clipped from V and 2 bases from J, the junction kept 10 bases outside the gene matches. Germline CDR1 SGDLS, CDR2 YYNGEE. This CDR3 spans 17 amino acids. CDR3 DNA: TGTGCCAGCAGCCCCACTAGCGGGGGGCCTCCCCCCTACGAGCAGTACTTC. Residues: CASSPTSGGPPPYEQYF.

This clonotype occurred a few times. The chain joins TRBV6-5 to TRBJ1-2, with TRBD1 identical over 7 bases. The CDR3 runs to 17 residues. Trimming at V came to 2 bases and at J to 0 bases, leaving 9 bases not matched to a gene. Germline V lookup: CDR1 MNHEY, CDR2 SVGAGI. CDR3 nucleotide sequence: TGTGCCAGCAGTTACAGTCCGGGACAGCAAACTAACTATGGCTACACCTTC. It translates to CASSYSPGQQTNYGYTF.

This sequence joins TRBV30 and TRBJ1-5, with D maybe TRBD1 (5 bases). Germline V gene lookup returns CDR1 GTSNPN and CDR2 SVGIG (reference sequence). The V and J ends lost 3 bases and 6 bases respectively, with 12 bases between them. The CDR3 length is 13 residues. Here the CDR3 reads CAWRAGLAQPQHF. CDR3 nucleotide sequence: TGTGCCTGGAGGGCAGGGCTCGCTCAGCCCCAGCATTTT.

There are a few counts of this clonotype. The J gene is TRBJ1-1, the V gene TRBV7-3; 10 bases are a match to TRBD1. CDR1 and CDR2 from the germline V gene are SGHTA and FQGTGA. The CDR3 is 17 residues long. The ends lost 8 bases at V and 1 base at J; junction bases unmatched: 13. In DNA, the CDR3 is TGTGCCAGCCCAAAGGGACAGGGGTTTACCCCGAACACTGAAGCTTTCTTT. This sequence encodes CASPKGQGFTPNTEAFF.

This clonotype was seen a handful of times. This chain connects TRBV20-1 to TRBJ1-1, with D unresolved. V was shortened by 3 bases and J by 5 bases, with 16 bases between the two germline ends. The CDR3 sequence is 14 residues long. The germline CDR1 and CDR2 sequences are DFQATT and SNEGSKA (reference sequence). As DNA, the CDR3 is TGCAGTGCTAGGTCTTGGGGAGACGGAACTGAAGCTTTCTTT. Its protein is CSARSWGDGTEAFF.

The sample holds a few counts of this clonotype. V is TRBV20-1 and J is TRBJ1-5; unclear D gene. From germline, CDR1 is DFQATT and CDR2 SNEGSKA (reference sequence). The CDR3 is 12 residues long. The V end was cut by 3 bases, the J end by 4 bases, with 7 bases between. CDR3 nucleotides: TGCAGTGCTAGTCGGTCGAATCAGCCCCAGCATTTT. Translating it yields CSASRSNQPQHF.

The J gene is TRBJ1-3, the V gene TRBV4-3; no clear D. Looked up from germline, CDR1 is LGHNA and CDR2 is YSLEER. V lost 1 base, J lost 5 bases, and 9 bases lay in between. The CDR3 contains 14 residues. Here the CDR3 reads CASSQVGIRNTIYF. The DNA of the CDR3 is TGCGCCAGCAGCCAAGTCGGGATCAGAAACACCATATATTTT.

In this sample, this clonotype turned up a few times. The rearrangement joins TRBV19 to TRBJ1-5, with TRBD1 identical over 8 bases. Germline CDR1 and CDR2: LNHDA and SQIVND (reference sequence). Trimming took 7 bases from V and 1 from J; bases not matched to a gene: 6. CDR3 length: 15 amino acids. This chain's CDR3 is CASMDRVMSNQPQHF. The CDR3, as DNA: TGTGCCAGTATGGACAGGGTGATGAGCAATCAGCCCCAGCATTTT.

The V and J genes are TRBV12-3 or TRBV12-4 and TRBJ1-1; 7 positions agree with TRBD1. This CDR3 has 13 amino acids. The ends lost 5 bases at V and 4 bases at J; junction bases unmatched: 4. The CDR3 protein is CASSAPGGTEAFF. The CDR3 DNA is TGTGCCAGCAGTGCGCCAGGGGGCACTGAAGCTTTCTTT.

This clonotype came up a few times. The chain couples TRBV4-1 to TRBJ1-1; D call uncertain. V was clipped by 2 bases and J by 4 bases, with 11 bases between them. CDR1 and CDR2 (germline): MGHRA, YSYEKL. The CDR3 consists of 14 residues. CDR3 in amino acids: CASSQRTGGTEAFF. In DNA, the CDR3 is TGCGCCAGCAGCCAAAGGACCGGCGGCACTGAAGCTTTCTTT.

The chain is built from TRBV7-2 and TRBJ1-5, with D maybe TRBD1 (5 bases). The CDR3 is 14 amino acids. V lost 1 base and J lost 7, with 11 bases in between. Germline V gene sequence: CDR1 SGHTA, CDR2 FQGNSA. CDR3 in DNA: TGTGCCAGCAGCTTAGATCCCCAGGGACAGCCCCAGCATTTT. This sequence encodes CASSLDPQGQPQHF.

This clonotype was detected many times. The V and J genes are TRBV7-2 and TRBJ2-3; D gene uncertain. This CDR3 is 13 amino acids long. The V gene lost 4 bases and the J gene lost 6 bases, with 11 bases spanning the gap. Germline V lookup: CDR1 SGHTA, CDR2 FQGNSA. DNA for the CDR3: TGTGCCAGCAGCTCTGTAGAGAGGGATACGCAGTATTTT. It specifies CASSSVERDTQYF.

This chain connects TRBV7-6 to TRBJ2-7; no clear D. The CDR3 consists of 13 residues. Trimming shortened V by 2 bases and J by 1 base, and 6 bases separated the two germline ends. Germline lookup yields CDR1 SGHVS and CDR2 FNYEAQ. The CDR3 reads CASSLSDSYEQYF. In DNA form, the CDR3 reads TGTGCCAGCAGCTTATCTGATTCCTACGAGCAGTACTTC.

In the case of this clonotype: A read error may produce the germline difference seen at one junction end. The CDR3 reads CASAWTTGSGDLFF. The DNA of the CDR3 is TGCGCCAGCGCCTGGACCACAGGGTCCGGGGACCTGTTTTTT. The rearrangement links TRBV5-1 to TRBJ2-2; tentatively, D is TRBD1 (6 bases). Germline lookup yields CDR1 SGHRS and CDR2 YFSETQ. This CDR3 spans 14 amino acids.

V and J are TRBV12-3 or TRBV12-4 and TRBJ2-2; 12 positions agree with TRBD2. The CDR3 is 18 amino acids. With V trimmed by 6 bases and J by 7 bases, 15 bases remained unmatched. DNA of the CDR3: TGTGCCAGCAGACGCGCTTCTACTAGCGGGGGGCGGATCGGGGAGCTGTTTTTT. Its protein is CASRRASTSGGRIGELFF.

V and J are TRBV7-6 and TRBJ1-6; D uncertain. CDR3 length equals 13 residues. The V end was cut by 3 bases, the J end by 7 bases, with 7 bases between. Germline assignment: CDR1 SGHVS and CDR2 FNYEAQ. The CDR3, as DNA: TGTGCCAGCAGCTTCGGCTTAAATTCACCCCTCCACTTT. Protein product: CASSFGLNSPLHF.

The chain uses TRBV5-1 and TRBJ2-7; D assignment may be TRBD1 or TRBD2 (5 bases each). The CDR3 spans 14 residues. The germline gives CDR1 SGHRS, CDR2 YFSETQ. Trimming took off 4 bases at V and 7 bases at J, with 18 bases between the two ends. In DNA form, the CDR3 reads TGCGCCAGCAGCCCGGGGACCTCCACTGTGGAGCAGTACGTC. This encodes CASSPGTSTVEQYV.

The chain links TRBV10-3 to TRBJ1-5; 7 nucleotides line up with TRBD1. Unmatched junction bases numbered 8, after V lost 7 bases and J lost 8 bases. The germline CDR1 and CDR2 sequences are ENHRY and SYGVKD. This CDR3 has 13 residues. CDR3 DNA: TGTGCCATCAATAGGGGGCTGGATGAGCCCCAGCATTTT. Translating gives CAINRGLDEPQHF.

This clonotype has only a few counts. The chain joins TRBV7-6 to TRBJ2-2; 7 bases line up with TRBD1. Germline assignment: CDR1 SGHVS and CDR2 FNYEAQ. V trimming: 5 bases; J trimming: 7 bases; junction bases outside the gene matches: 4. This CDR3 comprises 13 residues. The DNA for the CDR3 is TGTGCCAGCAGCACGCACAGGGGCGGGGAGCTGTTTTTT. Protein product: CASSTHRGGELFF. Filled out from reference TRBV7-6 and TRBJ2-2, the complete variable domain reads GAGVSQSPRYKVTKRGQDVALRCDPISGHVSLYWYRQALGQGPEFLTYFNYEAQQDKSGLPNDRFSAERPEGSISTLTIQRTEQRDSAMYRCASSTHRGGELFFGEGSRLTVL.

This clonotype has more than one count but fewer than ten. The chain employs TRBV7-9 and TRBJ1-4; no reliable D call. Trimming took 0 bases from V and 1 from J, leaving 6 bases between them. The germline gives CDR1 SEHNR, CDR2 FQNEAQ (reference sequence). This CDR3 region has 15 residues. Here the CDR3 reads CASSLAAETNEKLFF. The CDR3 DNA reads TGTGCCAGCAGCTTAGCAGCCGAAACTAATGAAAAACTGTTTTTT.

This clonotype has more than one count but fewer than ten. The chain joins TRBV29-1 to TRBJ2-1, with D perhaps TRBD1 (6 bases). CDR1 and CDR2 from the germline V gene are SQVTM and ANQGSEA. CDR3 length: 11 residues. The CDR3, as DNA: TGCGGGGGCGGGTCCTACAATGAGCAGTTCTTC. It translates to CGGGSYNEQFF.

This clonotype was recorded a few times. The V call is TRBV20-1, the J call TRBJ2-3, with 15 nucleotides matching TRBD2. CDR3 length equals 13 residues. Germline CDR1 DFQATT, CDR2 SNEGSKA (reference sequence). With V trimmed by 7 bases and J by 6 bases, 2 bases remained unmatched. The CDR3 region is CSVGTSGGDTQYF. CDR3 DNA: TGCAGTGTTGGGACTAGCGGGGGGGATACGCAGTATTTT.

This clonotype was seen a few times. V gene TRBV7-2 combines with J gene TRBJ2-2; 14 bases agree with TRBD2. This CDR3 contains 19 residues. Trimming at V came to 3 bases and at J to 4 bases, leaving 10 bases not matched to a gene. Germline lookup yields CDR1 SGHTA and CDR2 FQGNSA. The DNA for the CDR3 is TGTGCCAGCAGCTTGGGACTCCCGGGACTAGCGGGGGTCACCGGGGAGCTGTTTTTT. Protein product: CASSLGLPGLAGVTGELFF.

V usage is TRBV12-3 or TRBV12-4 and J usage is TRBJ1-1; the D gene is possibly TRBD1 (5 bases). Trimming took 6 bases from V and 5 from J, leaving 10 bases between them. The CDR3 runs to 12 residues. CDR3 sequence (DNA): TGTGCCAGCAGCATCTGGGGGACTGAAGCTTTCTTT. Protein product: CASSIWGTEAFF.